The following is a TCR beta chain sequence with its context. This clonotype was detected many times. Its antigen is unknown. No clone much larger than this one lies a single base away; base qualities are absent. These data belong to a study of identical twins (dated by TCRdb to 2016 to 2018). Regarding the complete study: The study deep-sequenced TCR alpha and beta repertoires from monozygotic twins, unrelated adults of various ages and cord blood to test whether fetal clonotypes persist. To rule out contamination, replicate twin experiments were performed at different times with different library preparation protocols. The full study reports these points: Because the same donors could not be followed over many years, the conclusions relied on cross-sectional statistical analysis. In beta out-of-frame sequences, excess twin sharing was weaker, because having fewer shared sequences lowered the signal-to-noise ratio. In monozygotic twins, recombination models systematically underestimated out-of-frame TCR alpha sharing, but the models matched the sharing seen between unrelated individuals. Fewer insertions were carried by abundant cord blood beta clonotypes, a similar but weaker trend appeared in young adult naive repertoires, and no such trend appeared in memory repertoires. Zero-insertion analyses could be partly confounded by invariant T cells such as MAIT and iNKT, although diverse VJ usage argued against such confounding for most clonotypes. Out-of-frame TCR alpha sequences shared between twins showed an excess of low generation-probability sequences compared with coincidental sharing between unrelated individuals.

Every donor in the study was a healthy Caucasian. Miltenyi CD45RO+ enrichment and human naive T-cell isolation kits were used to isolate memory (CD45RO+) and naive T cells from PBMC. The library came from 5' RACE. Sequencing was performed on an Illumina HiSeq 2000. A universal primer binding site was added through template switching, and the final cDNA carried a unique molecular identifier so that TCR cDNA molecules could be counted accurately. First-strand cDNA for TCR alpha and beta chains was synthesized from specific primers in the conserved constant-segment region. To control for contamination, every cDNA library carried two barcodes: a SMART-Mk sample barcode plus Illumina barcodes. Two successive PCR steps introduced TruSeq adapter sequences along with Illumina sample barcodes. TCR alpha and beta cDNA libraries were sequenced on the Illumina HiSeq platform with custom primers. The paper's data handling went like this. Unique molecular identifiers were extracted from raw reads with MiGEC, and CDR3 positions were determined with MiXCR. For each individual, recombination models were inferred using an EM algorithm with the repgenHMM and IGoR tools. The tcR package in R was used for shared clonotype analysis, with sharing normalized by the product of cloneset sizes. To study raw recombination free of thymic and clonal selection effects, out-of-frame nonproductive sequences were analyzed. TCRdb trimmed public reads at Q25 via fastp, called clones via MiXCR and kept in-frame beta chains. Rows with a matching CDR3 protein are joined into one entry that keeps the most common DNA and genes. These V and J calls rely on TCRdb rather than the paper's analysis. For this sample the table gives around 220,000 distinct CDR3 sequences, of which 10% were detected only once. The ten most abundant clones make up 8% to 10% of the sample.

V trim: 3 bases; J trim: 5 bases; unmatched bases: 1. There are 12 amino acids in the CDR3, from cysteine to phenylalanine inclusive. Only the CDR3 DNA is retained, 36 bases long and in frame from the first base. CDR1 is given as DFQATT and CDR2 as SNEGSKA, both from the germline V gene (reference sequence). The sample taken for sequencing was memory T cells sorted from blood. Explained via the paper, the cell subset or site label denotes: CD45RO+ enriched T cells. The rearranged chain carries TRBV20-1 and TRBJ2-1, with 7 junctional bases fitting TRBD2. The receptor was derived from a man over 45 in good health. The DNA is TGCAGTGCTAGCGGGGGGAACAATGAGCAGTTCTTC. Its product reads: CSASGGNNEQFF.